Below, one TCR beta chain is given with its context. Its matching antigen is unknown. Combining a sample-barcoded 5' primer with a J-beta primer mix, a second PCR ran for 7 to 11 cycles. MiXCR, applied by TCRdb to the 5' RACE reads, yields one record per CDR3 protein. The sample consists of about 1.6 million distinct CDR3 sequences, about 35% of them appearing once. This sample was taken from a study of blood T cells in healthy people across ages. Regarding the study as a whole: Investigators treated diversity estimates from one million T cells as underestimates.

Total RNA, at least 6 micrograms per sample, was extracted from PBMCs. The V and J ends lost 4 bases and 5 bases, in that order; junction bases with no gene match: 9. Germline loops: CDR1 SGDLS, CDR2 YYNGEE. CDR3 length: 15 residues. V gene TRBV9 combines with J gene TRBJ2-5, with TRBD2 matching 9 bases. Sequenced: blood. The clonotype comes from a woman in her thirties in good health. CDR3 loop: CASSPGSSGSETQYF. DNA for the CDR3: TGTGCCAGCAGCCCGGGGAGTAGCGGGAGTGAGACCCAGTACTTC.